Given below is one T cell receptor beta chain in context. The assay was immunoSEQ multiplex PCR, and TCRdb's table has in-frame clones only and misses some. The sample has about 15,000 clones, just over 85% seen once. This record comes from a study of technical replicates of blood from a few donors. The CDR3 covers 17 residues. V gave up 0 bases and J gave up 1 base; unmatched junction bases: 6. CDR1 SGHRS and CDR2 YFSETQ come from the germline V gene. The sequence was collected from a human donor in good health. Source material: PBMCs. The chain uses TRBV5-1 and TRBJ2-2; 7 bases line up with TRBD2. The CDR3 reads CASSLGLATQNTGELFF. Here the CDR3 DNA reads TGCGCCAGCAGCTTGGGACTAGCCACACAGAACACCGGGGAGCTGTTTTTT.